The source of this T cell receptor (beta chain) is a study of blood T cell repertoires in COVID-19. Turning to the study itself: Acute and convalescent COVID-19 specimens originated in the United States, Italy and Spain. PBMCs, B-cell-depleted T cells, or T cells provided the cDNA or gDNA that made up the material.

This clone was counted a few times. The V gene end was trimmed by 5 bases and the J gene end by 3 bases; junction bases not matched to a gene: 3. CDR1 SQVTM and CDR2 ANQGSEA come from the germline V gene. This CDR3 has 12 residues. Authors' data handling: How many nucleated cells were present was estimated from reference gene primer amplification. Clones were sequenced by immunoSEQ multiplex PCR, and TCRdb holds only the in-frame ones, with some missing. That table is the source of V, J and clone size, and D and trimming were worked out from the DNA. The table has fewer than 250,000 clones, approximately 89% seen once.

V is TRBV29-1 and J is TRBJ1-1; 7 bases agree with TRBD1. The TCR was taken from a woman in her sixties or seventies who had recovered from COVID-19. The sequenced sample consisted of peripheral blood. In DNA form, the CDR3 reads TGCAGCGTTAAAACAGGGGACACTGAAGCTTTCTTT. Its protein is CSVKTGDTEAFF. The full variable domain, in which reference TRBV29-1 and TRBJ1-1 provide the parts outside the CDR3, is SAVISQKPSRDICQRGTSLTIQCQVDSQVTMMFWYRQQPGQSLTLIATANQGSEATYESGFVIDKFPISRPNLTFSTLTVSNMSPEDSSIYLCSVKTGDTEAFFGQGTRLTVV.